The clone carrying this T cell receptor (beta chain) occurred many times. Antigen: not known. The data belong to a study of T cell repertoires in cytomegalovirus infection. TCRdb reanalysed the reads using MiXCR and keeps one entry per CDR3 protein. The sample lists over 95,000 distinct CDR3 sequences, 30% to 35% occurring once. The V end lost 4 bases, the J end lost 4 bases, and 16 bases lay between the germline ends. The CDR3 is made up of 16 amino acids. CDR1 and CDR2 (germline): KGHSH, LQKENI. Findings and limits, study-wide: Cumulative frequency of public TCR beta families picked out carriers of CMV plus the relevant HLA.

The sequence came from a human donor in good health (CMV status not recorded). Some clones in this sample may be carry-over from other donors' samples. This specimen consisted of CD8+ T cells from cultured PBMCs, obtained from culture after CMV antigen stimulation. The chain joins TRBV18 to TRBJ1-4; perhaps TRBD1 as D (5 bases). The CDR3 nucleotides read TGTGCCAGCTCACGGCGACGGGGGGATAATAATGAAAAACTGTTTTTT. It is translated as CASSRRRGDNNEKLFF. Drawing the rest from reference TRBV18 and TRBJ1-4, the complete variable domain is NAGVMQNPRHLVRRRGQEARLRCSPMKGHSHVYWYRQLPEEGLKFMVYLQKENIIDESGMPKERFSAEFPKEGPSILRIQQVVRGDSAAYFCASSRRRGDNNEKLFFGSGTQLSVL.